Each of the 15 T cell receptor beta chains below was sequenced from the same sample in a study of control samples from healthy donors and cancer patients. Data came from immunoSEQ multiplex PCR; TCRdb stores just in-frame clones and leaves some out. The sample comprises approximately 94,000 clones, 80% to 95% of which are singletons, and 0.85% to 1% rests with the top ten. Source material: blood. The source of these receptors is a woman aged 25-40 years in good health.

This clone was counted a single time. The chain is built from TRBV7-9 and TRBJ2-3, with TRBD1 matching over 7 bases. The CDR3 has 16 amino acids. Germline-derived CDR1 and CDR2 are SEHNR and FQNEAQ (reference sequence). The V segment lost 5 bases and the J segment 5 bases; nucleotides outside the gene matches: 13. As DNA, the CDR3 is TGTGCCAGCAGCCCAAAGGGGACAGATCGAGGAGATACGCAGTATTTT. Its translation is CASSPKGTDRGDTQYF. Using reference TRBV7-9 and TRBJ2-3 for the parts outside the CDR3, the full variable domain is DTGVSQNPRHKITKRGQNVTFRCDPISEHNRLYWYRQTLGQGPEFLTYFQNEAQLEKSRLLSDRFSAERPKGSFSTLEIQRTEQGDSAMYLCASSPKGTDRGDTQYFGPGTRLTVL.

The rearrangement joins TRBV2 to TRBJ2-3; D not certain. Germline loops: CDR1 SNHLY, CDR2 FYNNEI. Trimming shortened V by 5 bases and J by 1 base, and 13 bases separated the two germline ends. The CDR3 totals 15 residues. The CDR3 loop reads CASSPGRIRTDTQYF. The CDR3 nucleotides read TGTGCCAGCAGTCCTGGCAGGATACGCACAGATACGCAGTATTTT.

The gene calls are TRBV5-4 and TRBJ2-7; 8 nucleotides line up with TRBD1. CDR3 length equals 14 residues. The V gene's germline CDR1 is SGHNT and CDR2 YYREEE (reference sequence). With V trimmed by 4 bases and J by 2 bases, 5 bases remained unmatched. CDR3 nucleotide sequence: TGTGCCAGCAGCACCCAGGGGGCCACCTACGAGCAGTACTTC. Protein: CASSTQGATYEQYF.

The chain couples TRBV6-5 to TRBJ1-2, with TRBD1 matching over 7 bases. CDR3 length equals 14 residues. Germline CDR1 and CDR2: MNHEY and SVGAGI. The V segment lost 9 bases and the J segment 0 bases; nucleotides outside the gene matches: 7. In nucleotides, the CDR3 is TGTGCCAGTTTTTTGACAGGGACTAACTATGGCTACACCTTC. Translated, it gives CASFLTGTNYGYTF.

This chain connects TRBV10-1 to TRBJ2-1; TRBD1 or TRBD2 may be the D gene (5 bases each). Trimming took 8 bases from V and 9 from J, leaving 17 bases between them. The CDR3 spans 13 residues. Per the germline V gene, CDR1 is WNHNN and CDR2 is SYGVQD (reference sequence). The CDR3 sequence is CASRPGGAGEQFF. The DNA for the CDR3 is TGCGCCAGCCGCCCAGGTGGGGCGGGTGAGCAGTTCTTC.

The rearrangement links TRBV18 to TRBJ1-1; D is undetermined. This CDR3 spans 16 amino acids. The germline V gene encodes CDR1 KGHSH and CDR2 LQKENI. Between the trimmed V and J ends, which lost 3 bases and 3 bases, there was a span of 17 bases. The CDR3 sequence is CASSPTFDLVDTEAFF. Written as DNA, the CDR3 is TGTGCCAGCTCACCGACCTTTGATCTGGTGGACACTGAAGCTTTCTTT.

The chain is built from TRBV20-1 and TRBJ1-2; D not certain. Trimming pared 6 bases from V and 3 bases from J, leaving 8 bases between. Germline CDR1 reads DFQATT; CDR2 reads SNEGSKA (reference sequence). This CDR3 spans 11 amino acids. This CDR3 is CSADPYYGYTF. DNA of the CDR3: TGCAGTGCCGACCCTTACTATGGCTACACCTTC.

The rearrangement links TRBV19 to TRBJ1-4; the D is unclear. CDR1 and CDR2 from the germline V gene are LNHDA and SQIVND (reference sequence). The CDR3 has 15 amino acids. V was trimmed by 5 bases and J by 7 bases, leaving 17 bases between them. The CDR3 sequence is CASSERTSRGEKLFF. The CDR3 region has the DNA TGTGCCAGTAGTGAACGGACTTCTCGGGGTGAAAAACTGTTTTTT. Using reference TRBV19 and TRBJ1-4 for the parts outside the CDR3, the full variable domain is DGGITQSPKYLFRKEGQNVTLSCEQNLNHDAMYWYRQDPGQGLRLIYYSQIVNDFQKGDIAEGYSVSREKKESFPLTVTSAQKNPTAFYLCASSERTSRGEKLFFGSGTQLSVL.

The J gene is TRBJ1-6, the V gene TRBV3-1 (or the pseudogene TRBV3-2); a possible D gene is TRBD1 (5 bases). Trimming stripped 0 bases from V and 7 bases from J, with 13 bases between. This CDR3 contains 16 residues. Germline loops: CDR1 LGHDT, CDR2 YNNKEL (reference sequence). The CDR3 region has the DNA TGTGCCAGCAGCCAAGATACTGGACATAGAAATTCACCCCTCCACTTT. This gives the protein CASSQDTGHRNSPLHF.

The chain recombines TRBV5-1 with TRBJ2-2; TRBD2 aligns across 11 bases. Per germline, CDR1 SGHRS and CDR2 YFSETQ. This CDR3 has 15 residues. The V segment lost 7 bases and the J segment 7 bases; nucleotides outside the gene matches: 9. This chain's CDR3 is CASDTSGSKNGELFF. CDR3 DNA: TGCGCCAGCGACACTAGCGGGAGTAAAAACGGGGAGCTGTTTTTT.

This chain uses TRBV7-3 with TRBJ2-5; unclear D gene. V lost 5 bases to trimming and J lost 2 bases, with 9 bases between them. The CDR3 is made up of 13 amino acids. Germline-derived CDR1 and CDR2 are SGHTA and FQGTGA. The CDR3 region has the DNA TGTGCCAGCAGCCGTGACTTGCAAGAGACCCAGTACTTC. This encodes CASSRDLQETQYF.

The chain combines TRBV5-1 with TRBJ1-2; possibly TRBD1 for D (5 bases). The CDR3 loop spans 16 amino acids. Trimming shortened V by 3 bases and J by 6 bases, and 21 bases separated the two germline ends. Germline V gene sequence: CDR1 SGHRS, CDR2 YFSETQ. For the CDR3, the DNA is TGCGCCAGCAGCTCTTCCCCGGGACCGACCCTGGATGGCTACACCTTC. Its translation: CASSSSPGPTLDGYTF. Full variable domain (remainder filled in from reference TRBV5-1 and TRBJ1-2): KAGVTQTPRYLIKTRGQQVTLSCSPISGHRSVSWYQQTPGQGLQFLFEYFSETQRNKGNFPGRFSGRQFSNSRSEMNVSTLELGDSALYLCASSSSPGPTLDGYTFGSGTRLTVV.

The V gene is TRBV9, the J gene TRBJ1-4; D remains unclear. The germline V and J ends were trimmed by 0 bases and 10 bases, with 7 bases remaining between them. From germline, CDR1 is SGDLS and CDR2 YYNGEE. CDR3 length: 12 residues. Written as DNA, the CDR3 is TGTGCCAGCAGCGTAGACGACGGAAAACTGTTTTTT. It specifies CASSVDDGKLFF.

The chain carries TRBV2 and TRBJ1-6, with a tentative D call TRBD1 (6 bases). Germline loops: CDR1 SNHLY, CDR2 FYNNEI. V lost 0 bases and J 7 bases, leaving 10 bases between the germline ends. The CDR3 is made up of 15 amino acids. The chain's CDR3 is CASSEAGAQNSPLHF. DNA for the CDR3: TGTGCCAGCAGTGAAGCGGGGGCCCAGAATTCACCCCTCCACTTT.

The CDR3 loop is CAISESMVRPDQPQHF. The DNA for the CDR3 is TGTGCCATCAGTGAGTCGATGGTTCGGCCGGATCAGCCCCAGCATTTT. The chain uses TRBV10-3 and TRBJ1-5; no firm D call. Trimming pared 0 bases from V and 5 bases from J, leaving 14 bases between. Germline-derived CDR1 and CDR2 are ENHRY and SYGVKD. The CDR3 is 16 residues long.